This is a list of T cell receptor beta chains from one sample in a study of cytomegalovirus exposure and HLA in healthy donors. The assay was immunoSEQ multiplex PCR, and TCRdb's table has in-frame clones only and misses some. The sample lists 100,000 to 150,000 clones, roughly 70% occurring once. The material sequenced was PBMCs. The receptors come from a man aged 40-50 years in good health and CMV-seropositive. Both conserved end residues are part of each CDR3. A D gene is named only where the DNA matches it firmly. Clone size, where shown, is once, few, many, or a class for clones that have expanded.

TRBD2	TRBV28	-	TRBJ2-7	TGTGCCAGCACCTTCGGGGGGATCTACGAGCAGTACTTC	CASTFGGIYEQYF
TRBD1	TRBV28	few	TRBJ2-7	TGTGCCAGTGAGAGGGGACAGGGGAGCTACGAGCAGTACTTC	CASERGQGSYEQYF
TRBD1	TRBV4-1	-	TRBJ1-6	TGCGCCAGCAGCCAAGAAGGCAGGGGGTTAAGTAAGTCCTATAATTCACCCCTCCACTTT	CASSQEGRGLSKSYNSPLHF
TRBD1	TRBV28	-	TRBJ1-1	TGTGCCAGCAGACTACAGGGGTCGAGCACTGAAGCTTTCTTT	CASRLQGSSTEAFF
TRBD1	TRBV6-1	-	TRBJ2-2	TGTGCCAGCAGTGAAGGGGACAGGGACACCGGGGAGCTGTTTTTT	CASSEGDRDTGELFF
TRBD1	TRBV29-1	few	TRBJ1-4	TGCAGCGTCCCCCACGTCGGGACAGGGGATGAAAAACTGTTTTTT	CSVPHVGTGDEKLFF
-	TRBV21-1	-	TRBJ1-1	TGTGCCAGCAGCCCCCGGACAGGGGCCTTTTCCTCTGAAGCTTTCTTT	CASSPRTGAFSSEAFF
TRBD1	TRBV19	-	TRBJ1-4	TGTGCCACTCGCCCGGTGACAGGGGGAAATGAAAAACTGTTTTTT	CATRPVTGGNEKLFF
-	TRBV18	-	TRBJ1-5	TGTGCCAGCTCACCATCCAGGGAAGGTCAGCCCCAGCATTTT	CASSPSREGQPQHF
-	TRBV10-2	once	TRBJ2-7	TGCGCCAGCAGTGCTGCCTACGAGCAGTACTTC	CASSAAYEQYF
-	TRBV9	-	TRBJ1-3	TGTGCCAGCAGCGTAGGTGCGGGGGTCTCTGGAAACACCATATATTTT	CASSVGAGVSGNTIYF
-	TRBV30	-	TRBJ1-1	TGTGCCTGGAGTGTCTATCTTCCCGACACTGAAGCTTTCTTT	CAWSVYLPDTEAFF
-	TRBV5-6	few	TRBJ1-1	TGTGCCAGCAGCTTATTGGGGGGGGGAACTGAAGCTTTCTTT	CASSLLGGGTEAFF
TRBD2	TRBV7-2	-	TRBJ2-5	TGTGCCAGCAGCCGACTAGCGGGGGGGAGGGAAGAGACCCAGTACTTC	CASSRLAGGREETQYF
-	TRBV7-9	few	TRBJ2-3	TGTGCCAGCAGCCCCTCGCGGCGGTCTAGCACAGATACGCAGTATTTT	CASSPSRRSSTDTQYF
-	TRBV28	-	TRBJ1-5	TGTGCCAGCAGTTTTAGCGCTTATCAGCCCCAGCATTTT	CASSFSAYQPQHF
-	TRBV21-1	once	TRBJ2-3	TGTGCCAGCAGCAAAAGCAGTAGCGGTAGCACAGATACGCAGTATTTT	CASSKSSSGSTDTQYF
-	TRBV7-2	-	TRBJ2-7	TGTGCCAGCAGCCTCGCGAATACCTACGAGCAGTACTTC	CASSLANTYEQYF
TRBD2	TRBV6-6	once	TRBJ2-5	TGTGCCAGCACCAATAGCGGGGGGGCCTTTGAGACCCAGTACTTC	CASTNSGGAFETQYF
TRBD1	TRBV7-9	-	TRBJ1-1	TGTGCCAGCAGCTCGCCCGGGACAGGGAAGACTGAAGCTTTCTTT	CASSSPGTGKTEAFF
TRBD1	TRBV27	-	TRBJ2-5	TGTGCCAGCAGTTTATTCAGGGGACAGGGTGTAGAGACCCAGTACTTC	CASSLFRGQGVETQYF
TRBD1	TRBV5-1	few	TRBJ2-3	TGCGCCAGCAGCTTGGGGGGACAGGTATCAACAGATACGCAGTATTTT	CASSLGGQVSTDTQYF
-	TRBV10-3	-	TRBJ2-7	TGTGCCATCAGCCACAGCATCTCCCCCTACGAGCAGTACTTC	CAISHSISPYEQYF
-	TRBV19	-	TRBJ1-5	TGTGCCAGCTTCCGGTACTGCAATCAGCCCCAGCATTTT	CASFRYCNQPQHF
TRBD1	TRBV14	-	TRBJ1-2	TGTGCCAGCAGCCGGGACAGGGTGGCCGGCTACACCTTC	CASSRDRVAGYTF
-	TRBV29-1	-	TRBJ2-7	TGCAGCGTTGTATCAGGGGCTAACTACGAGCAGTACTTC	CSVVSGANYEQYF
-	TRBV9	-	TRBJ1-5	TGTGCCAGCAGCGTGGGAGGGAGCAATCAGCCCCAGCATTTT	CASSVGGSNQPQHF
TRBD1	TRBV5-1	-	TRBJ1-6	TGCGCCAGCAGCCGGGAAAGCGGGACAGGGAATTCACCCCTCCACTTT	CASSRESGTGNSPLHF
TRBD1	TRBV6-1	-	TRBJ1-4	TGTGCCAGCAGAATTTTAACAGGGGTGTGGGAAAAACTGTTTTTT	CASRILTGVWEKLFF
TRBD1	TRBV7-8	once	TRBJ2-7	TGTGCCAGCAGCCTGAGACCGACAGGGAACTACGAGCAGTACTTC	CASSLRPTGNYEQYF
TRBD2	TRBV5-1	-	TRBJ2-7	TGCGCCAGCGGGAGCGGGGCAGGGACCGAGCAGTACTTC	CASGSGAGTEQYF
-	TRBV29-1	few	TRBJ1-2	TGCAGCGTGGGGGCGGGTGGCCAAGGCTACACCTTC	CSVGAGGQGYTF
TRBD1	TRBV28	-	TRBJ1-5	TGTGCCAGCAGTCAGGACAGGGGGTCGGGGCAGCCCCAGCATTTT	CASSQDRGSGQPQHF
TRBD1	TRBV27	-	TRBJ1-2	TGTGCCAGCAGTCCCACGACAGGGTTCGGCTACACCTTC	CASSPTTGFGYTF
-	TRBV5-5	-	TRBJ1-2	TGTGCCAGCAGCTTGGGCATGAGGGATGGCTACACCTTC	CASSLGMRDGYTF
TRBD1	TRBV2	few	TRBJ1-2	TGTGCCAGCAGTGACAGGGGGGACTATGGCTACACCTTC	CASSDRGDYGYTF
-	TRBV4-1	-	TRBJ1-1	TGCGCCAGTAGCCACGGACAGCGTGAAGCTTTCTTT	CASSHGQREAFF
TRBD2	TRBV15	-	TRBJ2-7	TGTGCCACCAGCAAGCCTAGCGGGTCCTACGAGCAGTACTTC	CATSKPSGSYEQYF
-	TRBV5-8	-	TRBJ1-2	TGTGCCAGCAGCTTGCGGGGGAGCTATGGCTACACCTTC	CASSLRGSYGYTF
TRBD2	TRBV4-1	-	TRBJ2-4	TGCGCCAGCAGCCCTTCGGGGGGAAGAGGCAAAAACATTCAGTACTTC	CASSPSGGRGKNIQYF
-	TRBV5-1	-	TRBJ1-1	TGCGCCAGCAGCTCACAGGGTCCCACTGAAGCTTTCTTT	CASSSQGPTEAFF
TRBD1	TRBV14	-	TRBJ2-3	TGTGCCAGCAGCCAAAGTCTTATCCGGGGACAGGGGGCCACAGATACGCAGTATTTT	CASSQSLIRGQGATDTQYF
TRBD1	TRBV18	once	TRBJ2-7	TGTGCCAGCTCCCCAGTCGGGGTGGGACAGGGTCCCGGAAGGAACGAGCAGTACTTC	CASSPVGVGQGPGRNEQYF
-	TRBV2	-	TRBJ2-3	TGTGCCAGCAGTAATAGACAGGGGCCAAATGGAGCGGGGCGATCAGATACGCAGTATTTT	CASSNRQGPNGAGRSDTQYF
-	TRBV16	-	TRBJ1-1	TGTGCCAGCAGCCAATTGAGCCGTGAAGCTTTCTTT	CASSQLSREAFF
-	TRBV27	-	TRBJ2-4	TGTGCCAGCAGTTTTAATAGACAGCTCAAAAACATTCAGTACTTC	CASSFNRQLKNIQYF
-	TRBV7-9	-	TRBJ1-2	TGTGCCAGCAGCTTAAACGGCTATGGCTACACCTTC	CASSLNGYGYTF
-	TRBV6-1	-	TRBJ1-1	TGTGCCAGCAGGTCGGGGAGAGGGAACACTGAAGCTTTCTTT	CASRSGRGNTEAFF